This TCR beta chain comes out of a study of blood T cell repertoires in COVID-19 (dated by TCRdb to the early 2020s). Broadly, across the study: The collaborator samples originated in the United States, Italy and Spain and spanned the acute and convalescent phases of COVID-19. The material from the prospective study consisted of cDNA or gDNA derived from T cells, B-cell-depleted T cells, or PBMCs. The dataset comprised deeply sampled blood TCRbeta repertoires from subjects exposed to, actively infected with, or recovered from COVID-19. A freely available public database, intended as a resource for researchers studying the immune response to SARS-CoV-2, is where the repertoires were released. Samples were obtained from the ongoing ImmuneRACE study (first 160 participants) and from over 1,000 subjects provided by 6 global collaborators. The sample metadata nearly always contained a de-identified subject ID, COVID-19 status, age in years and sex. Where available, HLA class I and class II types were obtained from metadata supplied by the sample provider rather than from assay-based typing. Paper-wide results and their limitations: The quantity of clinical and demographic metadata differed by source and by participant and was supplied without curation.

The collaborating institutions used their own protocols to collect whole blood in K2EDTA tubes. For TCRbeta analysis, collaborator samples were shipped as frozen whole blood, as isolated PBMCs, or as DNA extracted from either sample type. The immunoSEQ Assay, a bias-controlled multiplex PCR, was used to amplify TCRbeta CDR3 regions from genomic DNA. As for how the authors treated the data: Nucleated cell counts per sample were estimated from amplification of reference gene primers within the assay. To quantify the absolute abundance of each unique TCRbeta CDR3 rearrangement, sequence reads were collapsed and filtered. For each sample, productive Simpson clonality was calculated by taking the square root of Simpson's diversity index across productive rearrangements. TCRdb took this table from immuneACCESS and kept in-frame rearrangements with V and J called. Such tables lack part of the clones; where checked against another copy, unresolved V genes explain under half of the gap, and the rest is unexplained. The V and J calls and clone size were taken over from that table, and D and trimming were inferred from the DNA. This sample gives about 13,000 clones in total; nearly 90% of them show up just once. More than 2% of the sample comes from the top ten.

The germline V end is reduced by 4 bases and the J end by 6 bases; junction bases left unmatched: 7. There are 14 amino acids in the CDR3, from cysteine to phenylalanine inclusive. Only the CDR3 region is kept as DNA, spanning 42 bases read in frame from base 1. Via the germline V gene, CDR1 is MNHEY and CDR2 SVGEGT. As to this clone: Its antigen is not yet known. Per-nucleotide qualities are absent, and no much larger clonotype sits a single base away.

This receptor was identified in a human donor in a cohort sampled during active COVID-19. The source material was peripheral blood. This chain is built from TRBV6-2 or TRBV6-3 and TRBJ2-7, with 9 central nucleotides matching TRBD2. The CDR3 region: CASSSGLARGEQYF. The sequenced DNA: TGTGCCAGCAGTTCGGGACTAGCAAGAGGCGAGCAGTACTTC.